This T cell receptor (beta chain) derives from a study of T cell changes during pregnancy in multiple sclerosis. The data were produced by immunoSEQ multiplex PCR, yet TCRdb's version contains in-frame clones alone and is incomplete. The sample carries some 71,000 clones, over 75% recorded once. This CDR3 contains 13 residues. Trimming cost V 0 bases and J 4 bases, with 7 bases left between them. Germline CDR1 SGHNT, CDR2 YYREEE (reference sequence). The TCR comes from a female donor in good health, enrolled as a control in a pregnancy study. The source material was CD4+ T cells from peripheral blood mononuclear cells, sampled in the third trimester of pregnancy. The V and J genes are TRBV5-4 and TRBJ2-5; no clear D. CDR3 sequence: CASSLVNRETQYF. The DNA of the CDR3 is TGTGCCAGCAGCTTGGTTAATAGAGAGACCCAGTACTTC.